This passage covers 16 T cell receptor beta chains from one sample sequenced in a study of cytomegalovirus exposure and HLA in healthy donors. The PCR employed 60 Vbeta primers together with 13 Jbeta primers. Using immunoSEQ multiplex PCR, the repertoire was profiled, and TCRdb retains in-frame clones only, with some absent. The sample data list 68,000 or so clones. The sample was PBMCs. The receptor source for this set is a boy younger than 18 in good health and CMV-seronegative.

This chain connects TRBV10-2 to TRBJ1-2; no reliable D call. The CDR3 is 15 residues long. Germline CDR1 is WSHSY and CDR2 is SAAADI. V was shortened by 6 bases and J by 2 bases, with 16 bases between the two germline ends. CDR3 amino acids: CASRGRWEGNYGYTF. The CDR3 coding sequence is TGCGCCAGCAGGGGTCGGTGGGAGGGAAACTATGGCTACACCTTC.

The chain is built from TRBV7-3 and TRBJ2-1, with D tentatively TRBD2 (5 bases). Trimming removed 2 bases at V and 5 bases at J, with 13 bases between. Per the germline V gene, CDR1 is SGHTA and CDR2 is FQGTGA. This CDR3 contains 15 residues. The CDR3 nucleotides are TGTGCCAGCAGCTTATTGGCGGGCTTTAACAATGAGCAGTTCTTC. This sequence encodes CASSLLAGFNNEQFF.

The gene calls are TRBV25-1 and TRBJ2-1; perhaps TRBD2 as D (6 bases). Trimming pared 1 base from V and 5 bases from J, leaving 9 bases between. The CDR3 is 14 amino acids. The germline V gene encodes CDR1 MGHDK and CDR2 SYGVNS. DNA for the CDR3: TGTGCCAGCAGTGAATTATGGGGGGACAATGAGCAGTTCTTC. This sequence encodes CASSELWGDNEQFF.

V is TRBV2 and J is TRBJ2-5, with D possibly TRBD1 on 5 matching bases. CDR1 is SNHLY and CDR2 is FYNNEI in the germline V gene. The germline V and J ends were trimmed by 7 bases and 1 base, with 10 bases remaining between them. The CDR3 runs to 13 residues. CDR3: CASNQGIQETQYF. The DNA of the CDR3 is TGTGCCAGCAATCAGGGTATCCAAGAGACCCAGTACTTC.

The chain is built from TRBV11-2 and TRBJ1-1; no definite D call. The ends were cut back, 2 bases at V and 1 base at J, with 8 bases in the middle. In germline, CDR1 is SGHAT, CDR2 FQNNGV. The CDR3 is 14 amino acids. The CDR3 reads CASSLFYRNTEAFF. CDR3 DNA sequence: TGTGCCAGCAGCTTATTTTACAGGAACACTGAAGCTTTCTTT.

This rearrangement joins TRBV7-9 to TRBJ2-4; 7 nucleotides match TRBD1. The CDR3 is 13 residues long. V was pared by 7 bases and J by 8 bases, with 8 bases of the junction left unmatched. Germline loops: CDR1 SEHNR, CDR2 FQNEAQ (reference sequence). This CDR3 is CASTLGQEDIQYF. The DNA of the CDR3 is TGTGCCAGCACCCTCGGACAGGAGGACATTCAGTACTTC.

This sequence joins TRBV7-9 and TRBJ2-5; D remains ambiguous. This CDR3 region has 15 residues. From germline, CDR1 is SEHNR and CDR2 FQNEAQ (reference sequence). V shed 1 base and J shed 7 bases, with 16 bases lying between them. The CDR3 protein is CASSLDPASTGTQYF. In DNA form, the CDR3 reads TGTGCCAGCAGCTTAGACCCCGCCAGCACGGGGACCCAGTACTTC.

The chain combines TRBV18 with TRBJ1-4, with TRBD1 as a possible D gene (5 bases). CDR1 is KGHSH, CDR2 LQKENI, per germline. The CDR3 covers 15 residues. V shed 1 base and J shed 0 bases, with 6 bases lying between them. CDR3 protein: CASSPRGATNEKLFF. DNA of the CDR3: TGTGCCAGCTCACCACGGGGGGCAACTAATGAAAAACTGTTTTTT.

For the CDR3, the DNA is TGTGCCAGCAGCAAAAGTGGGAGGGTGGGGACTGAAGCTTTCTTT. Residues: CASSKSGRVGTEAFF. This rearrangement joins TRBV11-2 to TRBJ1-1; no reliable D call. The CDR3 loop spans 15 amino acids. Between the trimmed V and J ends, which lost 5 bases and 5 bases, there was a span of 18 bases. The germline V gene encodes CDR1 SGHAT and CDR2 FQNNGV.

The V and J genes are TRBV4-1 and TRBJ2-3, with D perhaps TRBD2 (5 bases). The V end lost 2 bases, the J end lost 2 bases, and 11 bases lay between the germline ends. The CDR3 is made up of 15 amino acids. Germline loops: CDR1 MGHRA, CDR2 YSYEKL. CDR3: CASSQLQRLTDTQYF. The CDR3 bases are TGCGCCAGCAGCCAACTCCAGCGGCTCACAGATACGCAGTATTTT.

This rearrangement joins TRBV2 to TRBJ1-5; possible D gene TRBD1, 6 bases. The CDR3 extends over 18 amino acids. The ends were cut back, 11 bases at V and 1 base at J, with 27 bases in the middle. Germline CDR1 SNHLY, CDR2 FYNNEI. The DNA of the CDR3 is TGTGCCCTCAGCGGATCGTTACAGGGAGGGGCGAGCAATCAGCCCCAGCATTTT. Translated: CALSGSLQGGASNQPQHF.

This chain joins TRBV20-1 and TRBJ2-1; D remains ambiguous. CDR3 size: 11 residues. The germline CDR1 and CDR2 sequences are DFQATT and SNEGSKA (reference sequence). Between the trimmed V and J ends, which lost 6 bases and 5 bases, there was a span of 8 bases. The chain's CDR3 is CSANHHNEQFF. In DNA, the CDR3 is TGCAGTGCCAATCATCACAATGAGCAGTTCTTC.

The chain links TRBV5-4 to TRBJ1-4; 8 positions match TRBD1. Germline CDR1 and CDR2: SGHNT and YYREEE (reference sequence). With 4 bases clipped from V and 5 bases from J, the junction kept 4 bases outside the gene matches. The CDR3 is 14 amino acids. The CDR3 region is CASSTRTGNEKLFF. Written as DNA, the CDR3 is TGTGCCAGCAGCACCAGGACAGGGAATGAAAAACTGTTTTTT.

The rearrangement uses TRBV11-1 and TRBJ2-3, with D unclear. This CDR3 spans 16 amino acids. The V end lost 4 bases, the J end lost 2 bases, and 16 bases lay between the germline ends. Germline CDR1 SGHAT, CDR2 FQDESV (reference sequence). The chain's CDR3 is CASSSPPGRVTDTQYF. CDR3 coding DNA: TGTGCCAGCAGCTCCCCCCCGGGTCGAGTCACAGATACGCAGTATTTT. Full variable domain (outside the CDR3, taken from reference TRBV11-1 and TRBJ2-3): EAEVAQSPRYKITEKSQAVAFWCDPISGHATLYWYRQILGQGPELLVQFQDESVVDDSQLPKDRFSAERLKGVDSTLKIQPAELGDSAMYLCASSSPPGRVTDTQYFGPGTRLTVL.

This chain joins TRBV5-6 and TRBJ2-2; 7 bases fit TRBD2. The CDR3 length is 16 residues. Germline values: CDR1 SGHDT, CDR2 YYEEEE. Trimming at V came to 1 base and at J to 3 bases, leaving 6 bases not matched to a gene. The CDR3 here is CASSLSQGGYTGELFF. CDR3 nucleotide sequence: TGTGCCAGCAGCTTGTCGCAGGGAGGGTACACCGGGGAGCTGTTTTTT.

The chain couples TRBV5-1 to TRBJ2-6; 7 bases map to TRBD2. CDR3 size: 16 residues. Germline values: CDR1 SGHRS, CDR2 YFSETQ. Trimming removed 0 bases from V and 2 bases from J; junction bases left unmatched: 2. The CDR3 here is CASSLERGAGANVLTF. CDR3 bases: TGCGCCAGCAGCTTGGAGCGGGGCGCTGGGGCCAACGTCCTGACTTTC.